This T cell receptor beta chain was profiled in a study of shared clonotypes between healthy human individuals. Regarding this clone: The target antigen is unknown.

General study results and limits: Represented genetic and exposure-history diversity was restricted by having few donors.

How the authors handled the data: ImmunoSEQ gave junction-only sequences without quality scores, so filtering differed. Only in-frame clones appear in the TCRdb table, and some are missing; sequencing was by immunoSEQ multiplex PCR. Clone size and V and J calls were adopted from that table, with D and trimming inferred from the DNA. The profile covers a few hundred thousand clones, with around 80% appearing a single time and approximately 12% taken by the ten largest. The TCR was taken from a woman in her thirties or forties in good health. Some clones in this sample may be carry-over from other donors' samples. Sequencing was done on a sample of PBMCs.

This chain's CDR3 is CASSPGAKQYF. The CDR3 nucleotides read TGTGCCAGCAGCCCCGGGGCCAAGCAGTACTTC. The genes are TRBV7-2 and TRBJ2-7, with D possibly called TRBD1 or TRBD2 (5 bases each). Trimming removed 5 bases from V and 8 bases from J, with 10 bases in between. The CDR3 length is 11 residues. Germline lookup yields CDR1 SGHTA and CDR2 FQGNSA. Looking up the rest from reference TRBV7-2 and TRBJ2-7 gives the full variable domain: GAGVSQSPSNKVTEKGKDVELRCDPISGHTALYWYRQSLGQGLEFLIYFQGNSAPDKSGLPSDRFSAERTGGSVSTLTIQRTQQEDSAVYLCASSPGAKQYFGPGTRLTVT.